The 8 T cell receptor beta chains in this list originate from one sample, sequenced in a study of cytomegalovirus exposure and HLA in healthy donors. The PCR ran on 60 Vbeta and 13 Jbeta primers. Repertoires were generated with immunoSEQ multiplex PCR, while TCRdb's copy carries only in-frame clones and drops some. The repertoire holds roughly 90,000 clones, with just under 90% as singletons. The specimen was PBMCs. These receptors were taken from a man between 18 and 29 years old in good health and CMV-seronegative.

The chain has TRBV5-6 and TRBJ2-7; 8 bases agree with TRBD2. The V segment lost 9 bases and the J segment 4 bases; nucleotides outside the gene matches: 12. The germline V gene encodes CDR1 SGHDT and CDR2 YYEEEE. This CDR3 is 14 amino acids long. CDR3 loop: CATTRAGVNYEQYF. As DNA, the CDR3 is TGTGCCACCACCCGAGCGGGAGTCAATTACGAGCAGTACTTC.

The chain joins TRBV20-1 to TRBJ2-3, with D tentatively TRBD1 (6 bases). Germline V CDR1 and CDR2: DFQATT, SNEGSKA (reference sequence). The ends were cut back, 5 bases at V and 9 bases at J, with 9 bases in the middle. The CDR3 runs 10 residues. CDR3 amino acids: CSASTGTQYF. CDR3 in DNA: TGCAGTGCTTCGACAGGCACGCAGTATTTT.

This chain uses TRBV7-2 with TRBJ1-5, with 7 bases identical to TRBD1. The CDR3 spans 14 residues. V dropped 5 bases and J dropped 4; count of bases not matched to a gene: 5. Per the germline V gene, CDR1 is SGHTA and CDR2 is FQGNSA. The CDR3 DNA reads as TGTGCCAGCAGCCTAACAGGGGTAAATCAGCCCCAGCATTTT. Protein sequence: CASSLTGVNQPQHF. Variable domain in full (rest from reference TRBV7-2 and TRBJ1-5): GAGVSQSPSNKVTEKGKDVELRCDPISGHTALYWYRQSLGQGLEFLIYFQGNSAPDKSGLPSDRFSAERTGGSVSTLTIQRTQQEDSAVYLCASSLTGVNQPQHFGDGTRLSIL.

The CDR3 bases are TGTGCCAGCGGCCACAGGGTTTATGAGCAGTTCTTC. Translated: CASGHRVYEQFF. The V gene is TRBV2, the J gene TRBJ2-1; D might be TRBD1 (6 bases). The CDR3 runs to 12 residues. Germline CDR1 reads SNHLY; CDR2 reads FYNNEI. V gave up 8 bases and J gave up 8 bases, with 13 bases separating them.

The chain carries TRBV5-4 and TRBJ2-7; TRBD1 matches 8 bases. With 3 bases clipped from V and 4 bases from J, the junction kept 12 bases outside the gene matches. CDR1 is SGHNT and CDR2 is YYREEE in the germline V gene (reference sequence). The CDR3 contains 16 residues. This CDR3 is CASSSSRDRTLYEQYF. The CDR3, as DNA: TGTGCCAGCAGCTCTTCTCGGGACAGGACCTTATACGAGCAGTACTTC.

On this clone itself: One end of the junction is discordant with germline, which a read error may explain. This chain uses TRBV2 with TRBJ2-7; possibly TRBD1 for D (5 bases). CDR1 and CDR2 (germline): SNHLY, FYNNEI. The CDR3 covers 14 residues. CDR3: CASSEAFRQSEQYF. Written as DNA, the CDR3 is TGTGCCAGCAGCGAAGCCTTCCGACAGTCCGAGCAGTACTTC.

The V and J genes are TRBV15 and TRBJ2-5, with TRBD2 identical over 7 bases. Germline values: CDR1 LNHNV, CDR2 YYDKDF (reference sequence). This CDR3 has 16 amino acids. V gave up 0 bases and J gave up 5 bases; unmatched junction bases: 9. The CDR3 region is CATSRDPSGIGETQYF. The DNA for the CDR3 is TGTGCCACCAGCAGAGACCCCAGCGGGATCGGGGAGACCCAGTACTTC.

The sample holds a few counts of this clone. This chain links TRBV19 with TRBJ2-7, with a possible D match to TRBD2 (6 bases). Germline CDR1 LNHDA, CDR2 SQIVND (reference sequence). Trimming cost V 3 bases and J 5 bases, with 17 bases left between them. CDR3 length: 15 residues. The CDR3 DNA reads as TGTGCCAGTAGTATGGCGGGACTCGATCGTCACGAGCAGTACTTC. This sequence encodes CASSMAGLDRHEQYF.